A selection of T cell receptor beta chains follows, all from one sample in a study of blood T cell repertoires in COVID-19. The method was immunoSEQ multiplex PCR; TCRdb's version includes in-frame clones alone and lacks a portion of them. The table records about 300,000 clones, about 81% of them present only once. The sample was peripheral blood. These receptors originate from a human donor with COVID-19, enrolled during active disease. The donor label of this sample is uncertain. Both conserved end residues are part of each CDR3. D genes are given only for firm matches. Size tells how often a clone was seen (once, few, many) or the class of an expanded clone, and some rows leave it out.

length	J	size	V	D	DNA	CDR3
15	TRBJ1-3	-	TRBV5-1	-	TGCGCCAGCAGCGCCGCGGGGTTCTCTGGAAACACCATATATTTT	CASSAAGFSGNTIYF
14	TRBJ2-6	-	TRBV5-5	-	TGTGCCTGTCGCCCGGGGACTGGGGCCAACGTCCTGACTTTC	CACRPGTGANVLTF
15	TRBJ2-2	-	TRBV27	-	TGTGCCAGCAGTTTGCGGGGACCGAACACCGGGGAGCTGTTTTTT	CASSLRGPNTGELFF
11	TRBJ1-5	-	TRBV28	-	TGTGCCAGCAGTTTTTCCGGGCCCCAGCATTTT	CASSFSGPQHF
17	TRBJ2-2	-	TRBV2	TRBD1	TGTGCCAGCAGGGCCCACAGGGGGCCCCGGGACACCGGGGAGCTGTTTTTT	CASRAHRGPRDTGELFF
14	TRBJ1-6	few	TRBV2	-	TGTGCCAGCAGTACAAGGAAGACGGGTTCACCCCTCCACTTT	CASSTRKTGSPLHF
15	TRBJ2-2	-	TRBV10-2	TRBD2	TGCGCCAGCAAACTAGCGGGAGAGTCCACCGGGGAGCTGTTTTTT	CASKLAGESTGELFF
15	TRBJ2-3	-	TRBV15	-	TGTGCCACCAGCAGAGAGGCAGGGGGCACAGATACGCAGTATTTT	CATSREAGGTDTQYF
17	TRBJ2-5	-	TRBV9	TRBD2	TGTGCCAGCAGCGTAGGGTTGAGGCTAGCGGGAGTGGAGACCCAGTACTTC	CASSVGLRLAGVETQYF
16	TRBJ1-5	-	TRBV28	TRBD1	TGTGCCAGCAGTATCAGACAGGGGAATAGCAATCAGCCCCAGCATTTT	CASSIRQGNSNQPQHF
12	TRBJ2-3	-	TRBV6-4	-	TGTGCCAGCAGTGGCTTCGGAGATACGCAGTATTTT	CASSGFGDTQYF
14	TRBJ1-1	-	TRBV6-5	-	TGTGCCAGCAGTTACTCACAGGCGAACACTGAAGCTTTCTTT	CASSYSQANTEAFF
14	TRBJ2-2	once	TRBV10-2	TRBD2	TGCGCCAGCAGAACTAGCGGGGACACCGGGGAGCTGTTTTTT	CASRTSGDTGELFF
14	TRBJ2-7	-	TRBV19	TRBD1	TGTGCCAGTCATAAGGCGGGACAGGGGAGCGAGCAGTACTTC	CASHKAGQGSEQYF
16	TRBJ2-3	once	TRBV5-1	-	TGCGCCAGCAGCAGATTAGCGGACCAGAGCACAGATACGCAGTATTTT	CASSRLADQSTDTQYF
13	TRBJ2-7	-	TRBV9	-	TGTGCCAGCAGCGCCGCCGGAGAGGACGAGCAGTACTTC	CASSAAGEDEQYF
15	TRBJ1-2	many	TRBV28	TRBD1	TGTGCCAGCGGTGGACAGGGGGGGCTTAACTATGGCTACACCTTC	CASGGQGGLNYGYTF
13	TRBJ2-2	-	TRBV29-1	TRBD1	TGCAGCGCCACAACAGGGGGCACCGGGGAGCTGTTTTTT	CSATTGGTGELFF
11	TRBJ2-3	-	TRBV12-3/TRBV12-4	-	TGTGCCAGCAGTGCCCGCGCCGCGCAGTATTTT	CASSARAAQYF
11	TRBJ1-1	many	TRBV7-9	-	TGTGCCAGCAGCTCCCTTATAGAAGCTTTCTTT	CASSSLIEAFF
15	TRBJ2-5	-	TRBV3-1/TRBV3-2	TRBD1	TGTGCCAGCAGCCAAGATGGGACAGCCCAAGAGACCCAGTACTTC	CASSQDGTAQETQYF
14	TRBJ2-7	once	TRBV28	-	TGTGCCAGCAGCTACGGACAAAGCTCCTACGAGCAGTACTTC	CASSYGQSSYEQYF
16	TRBJ1-1	-	TRBV29-1	TRBD1	TGCAGCGCATCAGACAGGGGGCAGACGGATGGTTCTGAAGCTTTCTTT	CSASDRGQTDGSEAFF
16	TRBJ2-3	-	TRBV28	-	TGTGCCAGCAGTTCCACGGGGAGTTTGGGCACAGATACGCAGTATTTT	CASSSTGSLGTDTQYF
11	TRBJ2-1	once	TRBV5-1	-	TGCGCCAGCAGCTTGGCGGAGCGGCAGTTCTTC	CASSLAERQFF
16	TRBJ2-5	-	TRBV11-3	-	TGTGCCAGCAGCTTAGAAAGTAGCGGAGGACAAGAGACCCAGTACTTC	CASSLESSGGQETQYF
16	TRBJ1-4	-	TRBV19	TRBD1	TGTGCCAGTAGGGGAGTCCACAGGGGAAGGGGTGAAAAACTGTTTTTT	CASRGVHRGRGEKLFF
13	TRBJ2-3	-	TRBV9	TRBD2	TGTGCCAGCGGTCGGGAGGGTCCAGATACGCAGTATTTT	CASGREGPDTQYF
14	TRBJ2-7	-	TRBV7-3	-	TGTGCCAGCAGCCGAACTGCAGGGTCCTACGAGCAGTACTTC	CASSRTAGSYEQYF
16	TRBJ1-2	-	TRBV4-2	-	TGTGCCAGCAGCCAAGACTGGAGCGCCCCAGCCTATGGCTACACCTTC	CASSQDWSAPAYGYTF
13	TRBJ2-1	-	TRBV19	-	TGTGCCAGTAGTTTCCGACTAGACGGTGAGCAGTTCTTC	CASSFRLDGEQFF
21	TRBJ2-7	-	TRBV6-2/TRBV6-3	-	TGTGCCAGCACCCCCGCTCGGGGGCGGGGGCCTACGAGGACATCGGCCTACGAGCAGTACTTC	CASTPARGRGPTRTSAYEQYF
13	TRBJ1-2	-	TRBV19	-	TGTGCCAGTAGTATACGGACAGCTTATGGCTACACCTTC	CASSIRTAYGYTF
17	TRBJ1-1	-	TRBV19	TRBD1	TGTGCCAGCCGCCTCCAGGCAGGGGGCTCTCCGAACACTGAAGCTTTCTTT	CASRLQAGGSPNTEAFF
16	TRBJ1-1	-	TRBV28	-	TGTGCCAGCAGTCTCCTGGCAGATAGCATGAACACTGAAGCTTTCTTT	CASSLLADSMNTEAFF
11	TRBJ1-2	-	TRBV19	-	TGTGCCGGGGGCTCTGCTTATGGCTACACCTTC	CAGGSAYGYTF
15	TRBJ1-1	-	TRBV30	-	TGTGCCTGGAGTGCCCACAGGGCGATGAACACTGAAGCTTTCTTT	CAWSAHRAMNTEAFF
17	TRBJ2-1	once	TRBV18	-	TGTGCCAGCTCACCACCGGTCGCAGGGGGGACCTACAATGAGCAGTTCTTC	CASSPPVAGGTYNEQFF
16	TRBJ2-1	-	TRBV5-6	TRBD2	TGTGCCAGCAGCGGGAGGACTAGCGGAGGCTACAATGAGCAGTTCTTC	CASSGRTSGGYNEQFF
16	TRBJ2-2	-	TRBV24-1	-	TGTGCCACCAGTGATTCCGCCAGGGGATACACCGGGGAGCTGTTTTTT	CATSDSARGYTGELFF
15	TRBJ1-1	-	TRBV10-1	-	TGCGCCAGCATCACCACGACAGAGATGAACACTGAAGCTTTCTTT	CASITTTEMNTEAFF
17	TRBJ1-6	-	TRBV7-9	-	TGTGCCAGCAGCTTAGGCAGGACCTCCGGGGATAATTCACCCCTCCACTTT	CASSLGRTSGDNSPLHF
12	TRBJ2-1	-	TRBV29-1	-	TGCAGCGTCTCCGAACGGGGAAATGAGCAGTTCTTC	CSVSERGNEQFF
13	TRBJ2-3	-	TRBV6-6	-	TGTGCCAGCAGTTACAGGCAGGTGGATACGCAGTATTTT	CASSYRQVDTQYF
14	TRBJ1-2	-	TRBV6-1	-	TGTGCCAGCACTCAATCCCAGGTTAACTATGGCTACACCTTC	CASTQSQVNYGYTF
15	TRBJ2-7	-	TRBV7-9	TRBD2	TGTGCCAGCAGCCAACGTGGGGGCGGGGGGTACGAGCAGTACTTC	CASSQRGGGGYEQYF
18	TRBJ2-5	-	TRBV29-1	-	TGCAGCGTTGGTCTCCCGTGGGGCCAGCCGATGATCCAAGAGACCCAGTACTTC	CSVGLPWGQPMIQETQYF
12	TRBJ2-7	-	TRBV6-5	-	TGTGTCTTAGACACGGGGGTGGGCGAGCAGTACTTC	CVLDTGVGEQYF
15	TRBJ1-1	-	TRBV7-9	TRBD1	TGTGCCAGCAGCTTATTACAGGGGCCGGGGACTGAAGCTTTCTTT	CASSLLQGPGTEAFF
15	TRBJ2-1	-	TRBV3-1/TRBV3-2	TRBD2	TGTGCCAGCAGCCAACACGCTAGCGGGTACAATGAGCAGTTCTTC	CASSQHASGYNEQFF
14	TRBJ1-5	-	TRBV5-1	TRBD1	TGCGCCAGCAGCAGGACAGGGAACAATCAGCCCCAGCATTTT	CASSRTGNNQPQHF
13	TRBJ2-7	once	TRBV9	-	TGTGCCAGCAGCGTCGGTAGCAGCTACGAGCAGTACTTC	CASSVGSSYEQYF